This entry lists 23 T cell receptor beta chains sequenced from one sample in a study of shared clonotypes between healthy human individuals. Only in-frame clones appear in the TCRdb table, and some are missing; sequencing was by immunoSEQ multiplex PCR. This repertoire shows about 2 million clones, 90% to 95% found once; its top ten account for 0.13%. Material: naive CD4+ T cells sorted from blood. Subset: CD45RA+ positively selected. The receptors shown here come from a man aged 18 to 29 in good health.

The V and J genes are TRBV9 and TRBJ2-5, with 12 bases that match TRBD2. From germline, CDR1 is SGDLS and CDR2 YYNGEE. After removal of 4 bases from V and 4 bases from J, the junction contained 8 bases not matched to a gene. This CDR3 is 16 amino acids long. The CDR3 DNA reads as TGTGCCAGCAGCCCTCGGACTAGCGGGACTGGAGAGACCCAGTACTTC. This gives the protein CASSPRTSGTGETQYF.

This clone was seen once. The chain's CDR3 is CASSLGLAATYNEQFF. In DNA, the CDR3 is TGTGCCAGCAGCTTGGGGCTAGCGGCTACCTACAATGAGCAGTTCTTC. The V gene is TRBV5-6, the J gene TRBJ2-1; 7 nucleotides align to TRBD2. The V and J ends lost 0 bases and 2 bases, in that order; junction bases with no gene match: 5. This CDR3 contains 16 residues. Germline V gives CDR1 SGHDT, CDR2 YYEEEE.

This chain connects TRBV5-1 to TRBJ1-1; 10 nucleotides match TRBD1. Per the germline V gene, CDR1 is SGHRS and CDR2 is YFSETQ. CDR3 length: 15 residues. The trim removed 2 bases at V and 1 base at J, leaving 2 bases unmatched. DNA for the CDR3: TGCGCCAGCAGCTTTAGACAGGGGGCGAACACTGAAGCTTTCTTT. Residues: CASSFRQGANTEAFF.

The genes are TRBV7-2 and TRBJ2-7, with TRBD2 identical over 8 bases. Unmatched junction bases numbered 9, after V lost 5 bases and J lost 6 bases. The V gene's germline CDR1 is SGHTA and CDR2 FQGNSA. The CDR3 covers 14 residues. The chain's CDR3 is CASSPGTSLGEQYF. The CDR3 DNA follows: TGTGCCAGCAGCCCAGGGACTAGTCTTGGCGAGCAGTACTTC. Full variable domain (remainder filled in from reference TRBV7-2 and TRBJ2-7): GAGVSQSPSNKVTEKGKDVELRCDPISGHTALYWYRQSLGQGLEFLIYFQGNSAPDKSGLPSDRFSAERTGGSVSTLTIQRTQQEDSAVYLCASSPGTSLGEQYFGPGTRLTVT.

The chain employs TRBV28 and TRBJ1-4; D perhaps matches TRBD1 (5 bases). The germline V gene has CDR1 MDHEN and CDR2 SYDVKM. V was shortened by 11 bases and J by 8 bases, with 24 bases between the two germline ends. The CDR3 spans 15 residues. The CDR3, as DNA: TGTGCCTCCCTTCGTGGGGCCCCAGCGCGCGAAAAACTGTTTTTT. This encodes CASLRGAPAREKLFF. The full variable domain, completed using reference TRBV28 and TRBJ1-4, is DVKVTQSSRYLVKRTGEKVFLECVQDMDHENMFWYRQDPGLGLRLIYFSYDVKMKEKGDIPEGYSVSREKKERFSLILESASTNQTSMYLCASLRGAPAREKLFFGSGTQLSVL.

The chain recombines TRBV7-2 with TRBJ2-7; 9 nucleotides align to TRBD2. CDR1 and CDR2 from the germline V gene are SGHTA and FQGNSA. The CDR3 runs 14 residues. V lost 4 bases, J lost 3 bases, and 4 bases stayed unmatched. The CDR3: CASSSGAGGYEQYF. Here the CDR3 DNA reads TGTGCCAGCAGCTCGGGAGCGGGAGGCTACGAGCAGTACTTC. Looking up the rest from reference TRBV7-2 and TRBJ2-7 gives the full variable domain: GAGVSQSPSNKVTEKGKDVELRCDPISGHTALYWYRQSLGQGLEFLIYFQGNSAPDKSGLPSDRFSAERTGGSVSTLTIQRTQQEDSAVYLCASSSGAGGYEQYFGPGTRLTVT.

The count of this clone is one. The CDR3 nucleotides read TGTGCCAGCAGCGCCTCGAGTAGTTACACAGATACGCAGTATTTT. This sequence encodes CASSASSSYTDTQYF. This sequence joins TRBV7-2 and TRBJ2-3, with D unclear. CDR1 is SGHTA, CDR2 FQGNSA, per germline. The CDR3 loop spans 15 amino acids. V was clipped by 5 bases and J by 2 bases, with 14 bases between them.

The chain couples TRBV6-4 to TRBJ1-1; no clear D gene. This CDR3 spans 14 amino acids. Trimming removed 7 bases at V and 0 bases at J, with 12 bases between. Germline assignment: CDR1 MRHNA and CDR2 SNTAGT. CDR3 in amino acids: CASILGRVNTEAFF. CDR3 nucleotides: TGTGCCAGCATCTTAGGGCGAGTGAACACTGAAGCTTTCTTT.

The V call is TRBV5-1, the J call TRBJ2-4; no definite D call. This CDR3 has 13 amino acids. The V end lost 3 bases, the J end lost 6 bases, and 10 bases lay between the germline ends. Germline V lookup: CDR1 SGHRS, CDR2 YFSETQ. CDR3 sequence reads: CASSSGYINIQYF. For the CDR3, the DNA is TGCGCCAGCAGCTCCGGCTACATAAACATTCAGTACTTC.

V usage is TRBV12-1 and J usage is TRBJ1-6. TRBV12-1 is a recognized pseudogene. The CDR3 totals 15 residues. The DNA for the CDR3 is TGTGCCAGCAGCCTCCCCGGGACGGAGAATTTGCCCCTCCACTTT. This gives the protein CASSLPGTENLPLHF.

The CDR3 loop reads CASSWAGLAQETQYF. The CDR3 DNA is TGTGCCAGCAGCTGGGCCGGACTAGCGCAAGAGACCCAGTACTTC. The gene calls are TRBV5-6 and TRBJ2-5; 9 nucleotides line up with TRBD2. Unmatched junction bases numbered 5, after V lost 3 bases and J lost 2 bases. Germline V CDR1 and CDR2: SGHDT, YYEEEE. CDR3 length equals 15 residues.

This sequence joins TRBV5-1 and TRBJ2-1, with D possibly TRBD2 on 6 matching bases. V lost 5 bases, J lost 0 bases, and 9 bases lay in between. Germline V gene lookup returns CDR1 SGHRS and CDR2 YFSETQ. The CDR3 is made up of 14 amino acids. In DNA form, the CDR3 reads TGCGCCAGCAGGGTAGCGGACTCCTACAATGAGCAGTTCTTC. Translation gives CASRVADSYNEQFF.

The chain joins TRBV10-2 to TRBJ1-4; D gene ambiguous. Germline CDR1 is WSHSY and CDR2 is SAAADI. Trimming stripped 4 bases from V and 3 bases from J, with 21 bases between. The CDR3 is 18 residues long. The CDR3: CASSALDVLRLPNEKLFF. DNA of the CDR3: TGCGCCAGCAGTGCTTTGGACGTATTGAGATTACCTAATGAAAAACTGTTTTTT.

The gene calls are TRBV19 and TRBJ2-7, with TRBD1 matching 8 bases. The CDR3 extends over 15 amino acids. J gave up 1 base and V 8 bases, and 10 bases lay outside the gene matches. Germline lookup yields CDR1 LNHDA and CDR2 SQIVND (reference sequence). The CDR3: CASRLTGVSSYEQYF. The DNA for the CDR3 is TGTGCCAGTCGGTTGACAGGGGTCTCTTCCTACGAGCAGTACTTC.

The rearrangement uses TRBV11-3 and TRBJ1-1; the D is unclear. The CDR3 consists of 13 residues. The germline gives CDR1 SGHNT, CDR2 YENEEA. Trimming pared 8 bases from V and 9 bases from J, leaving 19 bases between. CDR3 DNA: TGTGCCAGCTCCCCAGTGGGCAGATCTAAAGCTTTCTTT. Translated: CASSPVGRSKAFF.

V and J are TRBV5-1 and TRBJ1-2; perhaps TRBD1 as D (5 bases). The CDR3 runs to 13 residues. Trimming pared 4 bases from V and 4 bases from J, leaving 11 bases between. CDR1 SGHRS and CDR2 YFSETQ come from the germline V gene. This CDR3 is CASSAPQGYGYTF. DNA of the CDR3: TGCGCCAGCAGCGCGCCCCAGGGCTATGGCTACACCTTC.

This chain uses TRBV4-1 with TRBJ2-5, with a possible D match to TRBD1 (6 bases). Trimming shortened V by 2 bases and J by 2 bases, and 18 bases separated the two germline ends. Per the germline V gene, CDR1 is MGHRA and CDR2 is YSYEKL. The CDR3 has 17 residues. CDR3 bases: TGCGCCAGCAGCCAAACCCGATTGCAGGGGTTACAAGAGACCCAGTACTTC. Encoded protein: CASSQTRLQGLQETQYF.

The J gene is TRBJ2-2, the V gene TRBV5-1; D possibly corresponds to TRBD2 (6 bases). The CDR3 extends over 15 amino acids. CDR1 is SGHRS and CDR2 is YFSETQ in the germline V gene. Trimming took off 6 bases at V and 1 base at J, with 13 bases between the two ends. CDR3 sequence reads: CASKSGTLNTGELFF. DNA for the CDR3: TGCGCCAGCAAGTCCGGGACTCTGAACACCGGGGAGCTGTTTTTT.

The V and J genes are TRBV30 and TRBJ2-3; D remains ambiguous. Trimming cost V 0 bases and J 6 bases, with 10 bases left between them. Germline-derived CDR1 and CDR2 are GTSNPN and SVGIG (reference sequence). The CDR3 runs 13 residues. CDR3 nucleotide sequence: TGTGCCTGGAGTGTAGGGTGGTCGGATACGCAGTATTTT. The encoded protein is CAWSVGWSDTQYF.

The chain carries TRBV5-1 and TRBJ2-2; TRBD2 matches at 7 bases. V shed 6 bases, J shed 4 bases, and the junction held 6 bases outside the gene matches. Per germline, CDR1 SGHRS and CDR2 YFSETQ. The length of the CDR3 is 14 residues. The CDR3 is CASNGEGTTGELFF. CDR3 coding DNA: TGCGCCAGCAACGGGGAGGGGACCACCGGGGAGCTGTTTTTT.

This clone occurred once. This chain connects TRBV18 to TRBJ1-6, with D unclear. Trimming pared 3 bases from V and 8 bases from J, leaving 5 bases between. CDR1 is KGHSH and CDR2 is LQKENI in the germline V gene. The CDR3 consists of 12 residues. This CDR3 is CASSPKDSPLHF. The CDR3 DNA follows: TGTGCCAGCTCACCGAAGGATTCACCCCTCCACTTT.

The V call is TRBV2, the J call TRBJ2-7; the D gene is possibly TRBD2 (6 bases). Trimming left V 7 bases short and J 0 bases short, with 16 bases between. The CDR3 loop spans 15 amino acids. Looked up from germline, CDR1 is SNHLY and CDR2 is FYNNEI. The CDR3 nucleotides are TGTGCCAGCATCCTGAGCGGCGGGGTCTCCTACGAGCAGTACTTC. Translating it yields CASILSGGVSYEQYF.

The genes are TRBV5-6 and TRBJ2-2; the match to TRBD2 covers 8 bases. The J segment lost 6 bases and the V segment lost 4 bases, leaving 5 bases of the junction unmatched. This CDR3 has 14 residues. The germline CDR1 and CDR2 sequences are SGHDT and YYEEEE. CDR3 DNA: TGTGCCAGCAGCACGGGACTAGTTTCCGGGGAGCTGTTTTTT. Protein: CASSTGLVSGELFF.